This T cell receptor beta chain came from a study of T-cell memory formation after mild COVID-19. This clonotype was detected only a few times. Its specificity is unknown. Study-level findings and limits: Memory sampled before infection contained some responding clones, suggesting cross-reactive memory joined. Among contracting clones, CD4+ were mainly CM/EM and CD8+ enriched in EMRA. Clones contracting across day 15 to 85 had a balanced CD4/CD8 profile; later expanding clones leaned CD4+.

In TCRdb, the 5' RACE reads were re-called with MiXCR into one record per CDR3 protein. The table lists roughly 600,000 distinct CDR3 sequences, about a sixth of them singletons, with around 12% in the top ten. This CDR3 region has 16 residues. J gave up 2 bases and V 6 bases, and 11 bases lay outside the gene matches. Sequences were obtained from PBMCs or a T cell subset sorted from them (not recorded which). The receptor comes from an adult woman who had mild COVID-19 (a few samples of this study predate the infection). Cell type and time point are not known. This sequence joins TRBV12-3 or TRBV12-4 and TRBJ1-2, with 8 bases fitting TRBD1. Here the CDR3 DNA reads TGTGCCAGCAGATACCAGGACAGGGTTTCGAACTATGGCTACACCTTC. Protein product: CASRYQDRVSNYGYTF.